This T cell receptor beta chain emerged from a study of Ad26.COV2.S vaccination and SARS-CoV-2 variants. Study background: Of the COV1001 trial arms, the Ad26.COV2.S arm included the donor.

About this clone itself: What it binds is not known.

CDR3 length: 18 residues. V gave up 0 bases and J gave up 9 bases, with 24 bases separating them. The germline V gene has CDR1 LNHNV and CDR2 YYDKDF (reference sequence). Study observations and caveats: Spike-specific TCR breadth was greater in vaccine than placebo recipients.

Treatment of the sample: approximately 18 received Ad26.COV2.S at low or high dose, single or two shots; several received placebo; per-sample allocation not given. It was on day 63 after the first vaccine or placebo injection that samples were taken. An adult of 18-55 years in Boston served as donor. The table came from immunoSEQ multiplex PCR; TCRdb's copy has only in-frame clones and leaves some out. Among approximately 400,000 clones listed, 70% to 90% were seen once. The input for sequencing was peripheral blood, taken in a trial of Ad26.COV2.S vaccine versus placebo. The origin of this receptor is a person between 18 and 60 years old who received the Ad26.COV2.S COVID-19 vaccine or a placebo. V is TRBV15 and J is TRBJ1-5; D is perhaps TRBD1 (5 bases). The CDR3 coding sequence is TGTGCCACCAGCAGAGATGCCAGGGCTCGGAAGGACTGGGCGCCCCAGCATTTT. Translated, it gives CATSRDARARKDWAPQHF.